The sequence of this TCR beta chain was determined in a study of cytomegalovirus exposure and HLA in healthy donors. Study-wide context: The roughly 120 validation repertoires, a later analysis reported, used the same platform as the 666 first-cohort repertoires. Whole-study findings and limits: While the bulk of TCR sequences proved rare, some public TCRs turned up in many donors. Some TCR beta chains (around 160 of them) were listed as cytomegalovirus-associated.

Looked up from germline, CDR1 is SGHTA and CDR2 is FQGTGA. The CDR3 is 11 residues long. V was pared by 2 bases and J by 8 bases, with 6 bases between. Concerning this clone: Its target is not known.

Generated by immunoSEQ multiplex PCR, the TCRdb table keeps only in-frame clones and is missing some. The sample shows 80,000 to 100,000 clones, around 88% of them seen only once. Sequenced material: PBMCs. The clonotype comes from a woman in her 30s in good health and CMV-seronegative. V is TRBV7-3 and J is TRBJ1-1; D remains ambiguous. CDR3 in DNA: TGTGCCAGCAGCTTAGGCGGGGAAGCTTTCTTT. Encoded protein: CASSLGGEAFF.